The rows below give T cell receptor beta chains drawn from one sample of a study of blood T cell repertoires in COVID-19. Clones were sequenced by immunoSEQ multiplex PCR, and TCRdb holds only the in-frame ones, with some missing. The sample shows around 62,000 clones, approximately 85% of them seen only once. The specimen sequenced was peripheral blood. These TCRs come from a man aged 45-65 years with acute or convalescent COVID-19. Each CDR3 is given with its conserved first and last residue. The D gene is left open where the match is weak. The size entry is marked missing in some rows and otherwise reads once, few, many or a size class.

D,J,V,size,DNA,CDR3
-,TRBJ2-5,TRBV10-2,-,TGCGCCAGCAGTGCAGGGACTCAAGAGACCCAGTACTTC,CASSAGTQETQYF
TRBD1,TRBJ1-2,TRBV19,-,TGTGCCAGTAGTATCAGACAGGGCGTGGGGTATGGCTACACCTTC,CASSIRQGVGYGYTF
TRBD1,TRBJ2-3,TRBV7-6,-,TGTGCCAGCAGCTTGCAGGGGGCGTTTAGCACAGATACGCAGTATTTT,CASSLQGAFSTDTQYF
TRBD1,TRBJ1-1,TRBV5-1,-,TGCGCCAGCAGCTCCCGGGACAGGGGAGCAAACACTGAAGCTTTCTTT,CASSSRDRGANTEAFF
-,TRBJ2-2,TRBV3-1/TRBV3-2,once,TGTGCCAGCAGCTCCTCCTCCTCGACCGGGGAGCTGTTTTTT,CASSSSSSTGELFF
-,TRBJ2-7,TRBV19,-,TGTGCCAGTAGTTCAGGACGGGGGACCAACGAGCAGTACTTC,CASSSGRGTNEQYF
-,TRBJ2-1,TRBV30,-,TGTGCCTGGAGCCGACAGAGCAATGAGCAGTTCTTC,CAWSRQSNEQFF
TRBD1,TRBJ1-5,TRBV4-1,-,TGCGCCAGCAGCCAAGATTTGGGACAGAATCATCAGCCCCAGCATTTT,CASSQDLGQNHQPQHF
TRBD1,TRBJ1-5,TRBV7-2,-,TGTGCCAGCAGTGACAGGGACAGGGGAGGCAATCAGCCCCAGCATTTT,CASSDRDRGGNQPQHF
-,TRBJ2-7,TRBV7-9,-,TGTGCCAGCAGCCTCCCCCTGACAGAGTACTACGAGCAGTACTTC,CASSLPLTEYYEQYF
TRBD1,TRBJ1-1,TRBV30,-,TGTGCCTGGAGTGAAGCAGGGGGCACTGAAGCTTTCTTT,CAWSEAGGTEAFF
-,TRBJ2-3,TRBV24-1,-,TGTGCCACCAGTGATCCGGGTCGGAGAAACACAGATACGCAGTATTTT,CATSDPGRRNTDTQYF
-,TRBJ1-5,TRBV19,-,TGTGCCAGTAGGTCCCGGGACATCTCTTTTCAGCCCCAGCATTTT,CASRSRDISFQPQHF
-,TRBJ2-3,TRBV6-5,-,TGTGCCAGCAGTCCCTCAGGGGCAGATACGCAGTATTTT,CASSPSGADTQYF
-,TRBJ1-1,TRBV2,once,TGTGCCAGCAGTCCCAGGGTTGAAGCTTTCTTT,CASSPRVEAFF
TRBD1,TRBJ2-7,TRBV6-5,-,TGTGCCAGCACCCAGGACAGGGGCGAAAGCGAGCAGTACTTC,CASTQDRGESEQYF
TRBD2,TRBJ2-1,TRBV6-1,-,TGTGCCAGCAGATTGCTAGCGGGGGACTACAATGAGCAGTTCTTC,CASRLLAGDYNEQFF
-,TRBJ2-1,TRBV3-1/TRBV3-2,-,TGTGCCAGCAGCCAAGATCTGGGCTTCAGCTCCTACAATGAGCAGTTCTTC,CASSQDLGFSSYNEQFF
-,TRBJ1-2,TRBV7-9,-,TGTGCCAGCAGTACCGAGGGGGGGGATGGCTACACCTTC,CASSTEGGDGYTF
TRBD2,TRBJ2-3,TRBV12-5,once,TGTGCTAGTGGTTTTCGGGAGGATTTGACAGATACGCAGTATTTT,CASGFREDLTDTQYF
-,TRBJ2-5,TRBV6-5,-,TGTGCCAGCACGCTCGACAGCCGAGGGACCCAGTACTTC,CASTLDSRGTQYF
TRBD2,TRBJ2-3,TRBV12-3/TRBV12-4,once,TGTGCCAGCAGTTCCCTAGCGGGAGGGGTGCAGTATTTT,CASSSLAGGVQYF
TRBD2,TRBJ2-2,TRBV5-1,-,TGCGCCAGCAGCTTGTTGGGACTAGCGGGGAACACCGGGGAGCTGTTTTTT,CASSLLGLAGNTGELFF
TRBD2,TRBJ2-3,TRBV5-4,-,TGTGCCAGCAGCCCCCAAGTAGCGGGGGGAGGGGATACGCAGTATTTT,CASSPQVAGGGDTQYF
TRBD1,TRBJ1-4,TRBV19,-,TGTGCCAGTAGTATCAGGACAGGGTCTGCATCGGGGACCGAAAAACTGTTTTTT,CASSIRTGSASGTEKLFF
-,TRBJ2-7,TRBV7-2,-,TGTGCCAGCAGCTTCCAGATTACCTACGAGCAGTACTTC,CASSFQITYEQYF
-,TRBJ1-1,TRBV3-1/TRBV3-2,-,TGTGCCAGCAGCCTAGCCGAGGGGGTGAATGCTTTCTTT,CASSLAEGVNAFF
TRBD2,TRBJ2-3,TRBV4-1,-,TGCGCCAGCAGCCGACTAGCGGGTACCCAACCTAGCACAGATACGCAGTATTTT,CASSRLAGTQPSTDTQYF
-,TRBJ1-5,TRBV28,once,TGTGCCAGCAGTTTAGCGGGGATTGGCAATCAGCCCCAGCATTTT,CASSLAGIGNQPQHF
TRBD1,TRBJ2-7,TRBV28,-,TGTGCCAGCAGTGGGGCGTCCGTCGCAGGGGGCGGGTACGAGCAGTACTTC,CASSGASVAGGGYEQYF
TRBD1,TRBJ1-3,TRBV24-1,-,TGTGCCACCAGTGACGCGACAGGGTCTGGAAACACCATATATTTT,CATSDATGSGNTIYF
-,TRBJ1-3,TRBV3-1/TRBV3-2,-,TGTGCCAGCAGCCAGGGCGGGATGGACACCATATATTTT,CASSQGGMDTIYF
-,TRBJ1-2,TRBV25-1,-,TGTGCCAGCAGTGACGTCGGGGGCTATGGCTACACCTTC,CASSDVGGYGYTF
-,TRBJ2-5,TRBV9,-,TGTGCCAGCAGCGTAGAACCGGGACAAGAGACCCAGTACTTC,CASSVEPGQETQYF
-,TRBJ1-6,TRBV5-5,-,TGTGCCAGCAGCTTAAATTGGAGGCCAGGGGATTCACCCCTCCACTTT,CASSLNWRPGDSPLHF
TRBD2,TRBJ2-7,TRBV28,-,TGTGCCAGCAGAGGACTAGCGGGGGGGGCTGAGGAGCAGTACTTC,CASRGLAGGAEEQYF
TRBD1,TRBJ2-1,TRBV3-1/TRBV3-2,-,TGTGCCAGCAGCCCTGAGACAGGGTCCTACAATGAGCAGTTCTTC,CASSPETGSYNEQFF
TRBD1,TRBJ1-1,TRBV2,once,TGTGCCAGCAGTGAAGCAGGGGGGACAGCCACTGAAGCTTTCTTT,CASSEAGGTATEAFF
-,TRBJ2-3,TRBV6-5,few,TGTGCCAGCAGTTACTCGATGACTACGACAGATACGCAGTATTTT,CASSYSMTTTDTQYF
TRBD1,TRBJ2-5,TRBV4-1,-,TGCGCCAGCAGCCAGGGACAGGGAGGTTGGGAGACCCAGTACTTC,CASSQGQGGWETQYF
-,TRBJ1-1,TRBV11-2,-,TGTGCCAGCAACGATAAGGGGCCTCAAAACACTGAAGCTTTCTTT,CASNDKGPQNTEAFF
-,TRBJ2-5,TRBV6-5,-,TGTGCCAGCACCCTGAGTCGGGGTAGTGAGACCCAGTACTTC,CASTLSRGSETQYF